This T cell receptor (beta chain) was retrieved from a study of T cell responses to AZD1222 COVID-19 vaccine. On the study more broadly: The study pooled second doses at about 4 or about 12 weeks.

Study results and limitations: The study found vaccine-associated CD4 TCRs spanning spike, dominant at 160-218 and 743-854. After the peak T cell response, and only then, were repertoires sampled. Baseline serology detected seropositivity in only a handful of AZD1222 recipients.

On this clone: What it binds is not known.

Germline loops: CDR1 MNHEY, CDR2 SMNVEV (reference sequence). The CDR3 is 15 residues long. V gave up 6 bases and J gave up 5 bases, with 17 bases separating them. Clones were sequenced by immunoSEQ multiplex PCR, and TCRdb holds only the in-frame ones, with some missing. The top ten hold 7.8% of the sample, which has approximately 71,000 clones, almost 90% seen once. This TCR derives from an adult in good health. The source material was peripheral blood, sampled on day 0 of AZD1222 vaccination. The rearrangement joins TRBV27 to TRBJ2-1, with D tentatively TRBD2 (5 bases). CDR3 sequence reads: CASRNGLTTNNEQFF. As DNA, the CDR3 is TGTGCCAGCAGGAACGGACTCACAACAAACAATGAGCAGTTCTTC.